What follows are 26 T cell receptor beta chains derived from one specimen sequenced in a study of blood T cell repertoires in COVID-19. The method was immunoSEQ multiplex PCR; TCRdb's version includes in-frame clones alone and lacks a portion of them. Of fewer than 400,000 clones listed, around 85% are singletons. The sample was peripheral blood. The receptors were sampled from a young woman with acute or convalescent COVID-19.

The CDR3 is CASSGQGDTEAFF. CDR3 nucleotides: TGTGCCAGCAGCGGACAGGGGGACACTGAAGCTTTCTTT. V is TRBV12-1 and J is TRBJ1-1; the D call TRBD1 from the table was never checked on the DNA. TRBV12-1 is listed as a pseudogene. The CDR3 extends over 13 amino acids.

This clone was recorded only once. The rearrangement links TRBV7-2 to TRBJ1-5; perhaps TRBD1 as D (6 bases). The CDR3 runs to 18 residues. V was clipped by 1 base and J by 2 bases, with 18 bases between them. Germline V gene data show CDR1 as SGHTA and CDR2 as FQGNSA. The CDR3 nucleotides read TGTGCCAGCAGCTTAGAAGGGCGACAGGCCTCAGGCAATCAGCCCCAGCATTTT. Translation: CASSLEGRQASGNQPQHF.

The chain uses TRBV2 and TRBJ1-2, with D perhaps matching TRBD1 (5 bases). CDR3 length equals 13 residues. Trimming removed 6 bases at V and 4 bases at J, with 12 bases between. Looked up from germline, CDR1 is SNHLY and CDR2 is FYNNEI. CDR3 sequence (DNA): TGTGCCAGCAGGTCCAGACAGACCTATGGCTACACCTTC. This codes for CASRSRQTYGYTF.

The chain carries TRBV7-3 and TRBJ2-2; 12 nucleotides match TRBD1. V was pared by 6 bases and J by 6 bases, with 5 bases of the junction left unmatched. The germline gives CDR1 SGHTA, CDR2 FQGTGA. This CDR3 comprises 15 residues. This chain's CDR3 is CASSRDRGRPGELFF. DNA of the CDR3: TGTGCCAGCAGTCGGGACAGGGGGCGCCCCGGGGAGCTGTTTTTT. Combining the CDR3 with reference TRBV7-3 and TRBJ2-2 gives the whole variable domain GAGVSQTPSNKVTEKGKYVELRCDPISGHTALYWYRQSLGQGPEFLIYFQGTGAADDSGLPNDRFFAVRPEGSVSTLKIQRTERGDSAVYLCASSRDRGRPGELFFGEGSRLTVL.

V and J are TRBV4-1 and TRBJ2-3, with 9 bases identical to TRBD2. The V segment lost 4 bases and the J segment 0 bases; nucleotides outside the gene matches: 5. CDR1 and CDR2 (germline): MGHRA, YSYEKL. The CDR3 is 16 residues long. The CDR3 DNA reads as TGCGCCAGCAGCCCCCCGCTAGCGGGGAGCACAGATACGCAGTATTTT. Protein product: CASSPPLAGSTDTQYF.

The chain carries TRBV11-2 and TRBJ1-1; possible D gene TRBD1, 5 bases. The CDR3 has 16 amino acids. Germline-derived CDR1 and CDR2 are SGHAT and FQNNGV. Trimming shortened V by 1 base and J by 3 bases, and 15 bases separated the two germline ends. The CDR3 bases are TGTGCCAGCAGCTTAGGGGCCCCTGGGGCGGACACTGAAGCTTTCTTT. This codes for CASSLGAPGADTEAFF. The whole variable domain, filled in from reference TRBV11-2 and TRBJ1-1, reads EAGVAQSPRYKIIEKRQSVAFWCNPISGHATLYWYQQILGQGPKLLIQFQNNGVVDDSQLPKDRFSAERLKGVDSTLKIQPAKLEDSAVYLCASSLGAPGADTEAFFGQGTRLTVV.

This clone was counted ten times or more. This chain links TRBV4-2 with TRBJ2-5; TRBD1 aligns across 7 bases. There are 16 residues in the CDR3. Germline CDR1 LGHNA, CDR2 YNFKEQ. With 0 bases clipped from V and 3 bases from J, the junction kept 7 bases outside the gene matches. CDR3 DNA: TGTGCCAGCAGCCAAGAAGTCAGACAGGGAAAAGAGACCCAGTACTTC. Amino acids: CASSQEVRQGKETQYF.

The V gene is TRBV19, the J gene TRBJ1-2; no clear D gene. CDR1 is LNHDA and CDR2 is SQIVND in the germline V gene (reference sequence). This CDR3 comprises 13 residues. Trimming removed 6 bases from V and 2 bases from J, with 10 bases in between. The CDR3 DNA is TGTGCCAGTAGGGCAGTGCCGAACTATGGCTACACCTTC. Protein sequence: CASRAVPNYGYTF.

V and J are TRBV7-9 and TRBJ1-1; D possibly corresponds to TRBD1 (5 bases). Per germline, CDR1 SEHNR and CDR2 FQNEAQ (reference sequence). This CDR3 contains 14 residues. Trimming stripped 3 bases from V and 1 base from J, with 9 bases between. The CDR3 sequence is CASSLGGGNTEAFF. In nucleotides, the CDR3 is TGTGCCAGCAGCTTGGGGGGAGGGAACACTGAAGCTTTCTTT.

The V call is TRBV19, the J call TRBJ1-2; 8 nucleotides match TRBD1. The germline gives CDR1 LNHDA, CDR2 SQIVND (reference sequence). J gave up 3 bases and V 7 bases, and 13 bases lay outside the gene matches. The length of the CDR3 is 16 residues. The CDR3 DNA is TGTGCCAGTACAGCAGGAGGACAGGGAACTTACTATGGCTACACCTTC. It codes for CASTAGGQGTYYGYTF.

This sequence joins TRBV7-2 and TRBJ2-1, with D perhaps matching TRBD1 (6 bases). CDR3 size: 13 residues. V was trimmed by 5 bases and J by 5 bases, leaving 10 bases between them. Germline V gene data show CDR1 as SGHTA and CDR2 as FQGNSA. DNA for the CDR3: TGTGCCAGCAGCAAGGACAGAGACAATGAGCAGTTCTTC. Translation gives CASSKDRDNEQFF. The entire variable domain, with the rest obtained from reference TRBV7-2 and TRBJ2-1, is as follows: GAGVSQSPSNKVTEKGKDVELRCDPISGHTALYWYRQSLGQGLEFLIYFQGNSAPDKSGLPSDRFSAERTGGSVSTLTIQRTQQEDSAVYLCASSKDRDNEQFFGPGTRLTVL.

The J gene is TRBJ1-1, the V gene TRBV9; 7 bases match TRBD1. V gave up 4 bases and J gave up 7 bases; unmatched junction bases: 7. The CDR3 spans 13 residues. Germline V lookup: CDR1 SGDLS, CDR2 YYNGEE. The DNA for the CDR3 is TGTGCCAGCAGCTCATCCGGGACAGTTGAAGCTTTCTTT. Its protein is CASSSSGTVEAFF.

This clone was seen once. The V and J genes are TRBV18 and TRBJ1-6; weak D call: TRBD1 (5 bases). Germline V lookup: CDR1 KGHSH, CDR2 LQKENI. The CDR3 is 13 residues long. V was cut by 6 bases and J by 9 bases, with 12 bases left in between. The CDR3: CASSGEGTSPLHF. For the CDR3, the DNA is TGTGCCAGCTCGGGGGAGGGAACTTCACCCCTCCACTTT.

This sequence joins TRBV5-1 and TRBJ2-7; the D gene is possibly TRBD2 (6 bases). The CDR3 extends over 13 amino acids. Trimming shortened V by 4 bases and J by 3 bases, and 11 bases separated the two germline ends. Per germline, CDR1 SGHRS and CDR2 YFSETQ. CDR3 protein: CASSRDSLYEQYF. CDR3 nucleotides: TGCGCCAGCAGCCGGGACTCCCTCTACGAGCAGTACTTC.

The V call is TRBV9, the J call TRBJ1-2; a possible D gene is TRBD1 (6 bases). The germline CDR1 and CDR2 sequences are SGDLS and YYNGEE. Trimming left V 0 bases short and J 8 bases short, with 20 bases between. CDR3 length: 16 amino acids. CDR3 region: CASSVEETGTMEGYTF. The CDR3 region has the DNA TGTGCCAGCAGCGTAGAGGAAACTGGGACAATGGAGGGCTACACCTTC.

The chain joins TRBV29-1 to TRBJ1-1, with D possibly being TRBD1 (6 bases). The V end was cut by 8 bases, the J end by 3 bases, with 10 bases between. Per the germline V gene, CDR1 is SQVTM and CDR2 is ANQGSEA. The CDR3 has 11 residues. CDR3 coding DNA: TGCAGCATGCCAGGGGACACTGAAGCTTTCTTT. Translation: CSMPGDTEAFF.

This clone was observed a single time. The chain joins TRBV27 to TRBJ1-2, with TRBD1 identical over 7 bases. Per germline, CDR1 MNHEY and CDR2 SMNVEV (reference sequence). V lost 4 bases to trimming and J lost 5 bases; unmatched junction nucleotides: 13. This CDR3 is built from 16 residues. The CDR3 loop reads CASSSSPDRVGYGYTF. The CDR3 DNA is TGTGCCAGCAGTTCATCCCCCGACAGGGTGGGATATGGCTACACCTTC.

This chain connects TRBV11-2 to TRBJ2-7, with D perhaps matching TRBD2 (5 bases). The CDR3 has 12 amino acids. Per the germline V gene, CDR1 is SGHAT and CDR2 is FQNNGV. With 0 bases removed from V and 6 bases from J, the gap between germline ends came to 6 bases. The CDR3 region has the DNA TGTGCCAGCAGCTTAGATGAGGGCGAGCAGTACTTC. Translated: CASSLDEGEQYF. Together with reference TRBV11-2 and TRBJ2-7, the CDR3 gives the full variable domain: EAGVAQSPRYKIIEKRQSVAFWCNPISGHATLYWYQQILGQGPKLLIQFQNNGVVDDSQLPKDRFSAERLKGVDSTLKIQPAKLEDSAVYLCASSLDEGEQYFGPGTRLTVT.

The J gene is TRBJ1-6, the V gene TRBV7-9; 7 bases align to TRBD1. CDR1 is SEHNR, CDR2 FQNEAQ, per germline (reference sequence). There are 17 residues in the CDR3. V lost 4 bases, J lost 0 bases, and 6 bases stayed unmatched. CDR3 loop: CASSSLQGSSYNSPLHF. CDR3 sequence (DNA): TGTGCCAGCAGCTCCTTACAGGGGAGCTCCTATAATTCACCCCTCCACTTT.

This sequence joins TRBV4-1 and TRBJ1-5; 9 positions agree with TRBD1. V shed 2 bases, J shed 6 bases, and the junction held 14 bases outside the gene matches. The CDR3 covers 18 residues. CDR1 MGHRA and CDR2 YSYEKL come from the germline V gene. CDR3 in DNA: TGCGCCAGCAGCCAACCATCGAAGGGACAGGGCTTAGGTCAGCCCCAGCATTTT. Its translation: CASSQPSKGQGLGQPQHF.

The chain links TRBV11-2 to TRBJ2-7; 8 bases align to TRBD1. The CDR3 runs 15 residues. The germline gives CDR1 SGHAT, CDR2 FQNNGV. V was clipped by 5 bases and J by 0 bases; unmatched bases: 6. The CDR3 DNA is TGTGCCAGCAGCCGGGACAGGTTGAGCTCCTACGAGCAGTACTTC. Amino acids: CASSRDRLSSYEQYF.

The chain employs TRBV19 and TRBJ1-2; D possibly corresponds to TRBD1 (6 bases). Trimming cost V 4 bases and J 4 bases, with 13 bases left between them. The germline V gene has CDR1 LNHDA and CDR2 SQIVND (reference sequence). The length of the CDR3 is 14 residues. CDR3 sequence reads: CASSTRTVSYGYTF. The CDR3 nucleotides read TGTGCCAGTAGTACCAGGACAGTCAGCTATGGCTACACCTTC. The variable domain in full, with the rest retrieved from reference TRBV19 and TRBJ1-2, is DGGITQSPKYLFRKEGQNVTLSCEQNLNHDAMYWYRQDPGQGLRLIYYSQIVNDFQKGDIAEGYSVSREKKESFPLTVTSAQKNPTAFYLCASSTRTVSYGYTFGSGTRLTVV.

The chain is built from TRBV28 and TRBJ1-2; D is possibly TRBD1 (6 bases). The CDR3 consists of 15 residues. Trimming left V 10 bases short and J 0 bases short, with 18 bases between. Germline values: CDR1 MDHEN, CDR2 SYDVKM. The CDR3 protein is CAILRGTSANYGYTF. In DNA form, the CDR3 reads TGTGCCATTTTGAGGGGGACATCAGCTAACTATGGCTACACCTTC.

This clone was picked up a small number of times. This sequence joins TRBV24-1 and TRBJ1-3; 8 bases align to TRBD1. The CDR3 is made up of 15 amino acids. CDR1 and CDR2 from the germline V gene are KGHDR and SFDVKD. Germline trimming cut 4 bases from V and 4 bases from J; bases unmatched to any gene: 5. The CDR3 sequence is CATSDDRGWGNTIYF. As DNA, the CDR3 is TGTGCCACCAGTGACGACAGGGGTTGGGGAAACACCATATATTTT.

The rearrangement links TRBV9 to TRBJ2-3; D uncertain. With 0 bases removed from V and 3 bases from J, the gap between germline ends came to 5 bases. Germline assignment: CDR1 SGDLS and CDR2 YYNGEE. The CDR3 sequence is 13 residues long. CDR3 DNA sequence: TGTGCCAGCAGCGTAGACGGGACAGATACGCAGTATTTT. Encoded protein: CASSVDGTDTQYF.

This clone was seen a single time. The rearrangement links TRBV28 to TRBJ1-5, with a weak D call TRBD1 (5 bases). This CDR3 has 16 amino acids. Germline CDR1 reads MDHEN; CDR2 reads SYDVKM. Trimming stripped 2 bases from V and 5 bases from J, with 16 bases between. DNA for the CDR3: TGTGCCAGCAGTTTACACGCGGGGGGTCGAGATCAGCCCCAGCATTTT. It translates to CASSLHAGGRDQPQHF.